This passage covers 5 T cell receptor beta chains from one sample sequenced in a study of OX40 agonist ivuxolimab in advanced cancers. TCRdb's copy holds only in-frame clones and misses some; the assay was immunoSEQ multiplex PCR. In the table there are 28,000 or so clones, more than 80% of which are singletons. The material sequenced was CD4+ or CD8+ T cells sorted from blood, taken in a trial of the OX40 agonist ivuxolimab. The source is an adult with an advanced solid tumor such as melanoma, head and neck, liver or kidney cancer.

The chain links TRBV10-2 to TRBJ2-1, with D tentatively TRBD1 (5 bases). Germline V gene sequence: CDR1 WSHSY, CDR2 SAAADI. V was clipped by 1 base and J by 3 bases, with 10 bases between them. This CDR3 has 15 residues. CDR3 DNA: TGCGCCAGCAGTGAGTATGGGGCAATCTACAATGAGCAGTTCTTC. The encoded protein is CASSEYGAIYNEQFF.

The chain carries TRBV9 and TRBJ2-7, with D possibly matching TRBD1 (6 bases). V was trimmed by 0 bases and J by 5 bases, leaving 12 bases between them. Germline V CDR1 and CDR2: SGDLS, YYNGEE. The CDR3 sequence is 14 residues long. The CDR3 region has the DNA TGTGCCAGCAGCGTAGGGGCAGGGGTCCACGAGCAGTACTTC. Amino acids: CASSVGAGVHEQYF.

This chain links TRBV7-8 with TRBJ2-5; no reliable D call. V was pared by 1 base and J by 4 bases, with 13 bases between. The germline V gene encodes CDR1 SGHVS and CDR2 FQNEAQ. The CDR3 has 15 amino acids. This CDR3 is CASSLEGRVGETQYF. CDR3 sequence (DNA): TGTGCCAGCAGCTTAGAAGGCCGGGTTGGAGAGACCCAGTACTTC.

A word on this clone: One end of the junction does not line up with germline, which may come from a read error. The chain links TRBV19 to TRBJ1-4; possibly TRBD1 for D (6 bases). This CDR3 is 15 amino acids long. Germline V gene sequence: CDR1 LNHDA, CDR2 SQIVND (reference sequence). The CDR3 here is CASSIGGGLREKLFF. The CDR3 DNA reads as TGTGCAAGTAGTATCGGAGGGGGGCTCCGTGAAAAACTGTTTTTT.

This rearrangement joins TRBV11-2 to TRBJ2-7, with 10 positions matching TRBD2. V shed 6 bases and J 3 bases; nucleotides not matched to a gene: 11. The CDR3 has 16 amino acids. CDR1 and CDR2 (germline): SGHAT, FQNNGV. The CDR3 nucleotides read TGTGCCAGCAGTCAACTCACCGGGACTAGCGTCTACGAGCAGTACTTC. Protein sequence: CASSQLTGTSVYEQYF.